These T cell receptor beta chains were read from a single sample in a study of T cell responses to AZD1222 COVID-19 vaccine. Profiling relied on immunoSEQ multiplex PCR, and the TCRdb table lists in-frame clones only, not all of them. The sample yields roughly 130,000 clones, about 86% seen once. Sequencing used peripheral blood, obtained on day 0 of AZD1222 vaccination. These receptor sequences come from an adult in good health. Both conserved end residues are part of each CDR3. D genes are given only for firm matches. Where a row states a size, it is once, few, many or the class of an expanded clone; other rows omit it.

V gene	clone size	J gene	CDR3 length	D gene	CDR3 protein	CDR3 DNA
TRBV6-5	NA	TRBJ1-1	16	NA	CASSYNGIFMNTEAFF	TGTGCCAGCAGTTACAACGGGATATTCATGAACACTGAAGCTTTCTTT
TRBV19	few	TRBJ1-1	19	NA	CASSTVEEEWNIRNTEAFF	TGTGCCAGTAGTACGGTAGAAGAAGAGTGGAATATTAGGAACACTGAAGCTTTCTTT
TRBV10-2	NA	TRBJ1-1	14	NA	CASSGFWMNTEAFF	TGCGCCAGCAGTGGCTTTTGGATGAACACTGAAGCTTTCTTT
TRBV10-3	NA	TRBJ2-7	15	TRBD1	CAIRDRATDSYEQYF	TGTGCCATCAGAGACAGGGCAACCGACTCCTACGAGCAGTACTTC
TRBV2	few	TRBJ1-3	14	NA	CASSESRSGNTIYF	TGTGCCAGCAGTGAATCCCGCTCTGGAAACACCATATATTTT
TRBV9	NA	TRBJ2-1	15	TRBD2	CASSVGGTIYNEQFF	TGTGCCAGCAGCGTAGGGGGGACTATCTACAATGAGCAGTTCTTC
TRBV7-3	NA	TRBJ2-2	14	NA	CASSLTVNTGELFF	TGTGCCAGCAGCCTGACAGTTAACACCGGGGAGCTGTTTTTT
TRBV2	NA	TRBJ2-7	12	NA	CASSDVSWEQYF	TGTGCCAGCAGTGACGTCTCCTGGGAGCAGTACTTC
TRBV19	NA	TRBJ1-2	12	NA	CASSMVRYGYTF	TGTGCCAGTAGTATGGTTCGGTATGGCTACACCTTC
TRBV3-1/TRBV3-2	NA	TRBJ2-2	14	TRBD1	CASRRQGDTGELFF	TGTGCCAGCAGACGACAGGGTGACACCGGGGAGCTGTTTTTT
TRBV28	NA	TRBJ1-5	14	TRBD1	CASSSGQVAQPQHF	TGTGCCAGCAGTTCAGGACAGGTAGCTCAGCCCCAGCATTTT
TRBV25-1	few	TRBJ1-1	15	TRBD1	CASSDPGQGNTEAFF	TGTGCCAGCAGTGACCCGGGACAGGGCAACACTGAAGCTTTCTTT
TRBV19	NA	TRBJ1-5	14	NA	CASIRRGSNQPQHF	TGTGCCAGTATCCGAAGGGGGAGCAATCAGCCCCAGCATTTT
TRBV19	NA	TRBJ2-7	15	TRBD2	CASSIEGTSDYEQYF	TGTGCCAGTAGTATAGAAGGGACTAGCGACTACGAGCAGTACTTC
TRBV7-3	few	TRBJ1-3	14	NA	CASSLTSSGNTIYF	TGTGCCAGCAGTTTGACGAGCTCTGGAAACACCATATATTTT
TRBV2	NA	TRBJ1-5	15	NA	CASTRRAYSNQPQHF	TGTGCCAGCACTCGGCGGGCTTATAGCAATCAGCCCCAGCATTTT
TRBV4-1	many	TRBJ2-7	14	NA	CASTPLTFSYEQYF	TGCGCCAGCACCCCACTAACTTTCTCCTACGAGCAGTACTTC
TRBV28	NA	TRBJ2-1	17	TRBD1	CASSEGAGPARFNEQFF	TGTGCCAGCAGTGAGGGGGCAGGACCAGCGAGATTCAATGAGCAGTTCTTC
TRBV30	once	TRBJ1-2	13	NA	CAWSVQVDYGYTF	TGTGCCTGGAGTGTACAAGTGGACTATGGCTACACCTTC
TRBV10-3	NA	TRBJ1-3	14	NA	CAISKGTDGNTIYF	TGTGCCATCAGTAAGGGGACGGATGGAAACACCATATATTTT
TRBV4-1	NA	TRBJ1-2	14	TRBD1	CASSEPGQGRGYTF	TGCGCCAGCAGCGAACCGGGACAGGGACGGGGCTACACCTTC
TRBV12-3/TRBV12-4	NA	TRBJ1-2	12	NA	CASSEPYYGYTF	TGTGCCAGCAGTGAACCATACTATGGCTACACCTTC
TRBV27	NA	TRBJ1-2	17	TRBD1	CASSWSGTGGPLNGYTF	TGTGCCAGCAGCTGGTCCGGGACAGGGGGACCCTTAAACGGCTACACCTTC
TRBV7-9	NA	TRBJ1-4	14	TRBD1	CASSSGGTNEKLFF	TGTGCCAGCAGCTCAGGGGGCACTAATGAAAAACTGTTTTTT
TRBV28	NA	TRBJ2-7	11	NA	CASSFLTGQYF	TGTGCCAGCAGTTTTTTGACGGGCCAGTACTTC
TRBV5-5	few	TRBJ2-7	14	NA	CASSLEWNSYEQYF	TGTGCCAGCAGCTTGGAGTGGAACTCCTACGAGCAGTACTTC
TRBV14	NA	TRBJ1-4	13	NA	CASSQVQVWGLFF	TGTGCCAGCAGCCAAGTTCAGGTTTGGGGACTGTTTTTT
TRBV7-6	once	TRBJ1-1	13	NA	CASSLRADTEAFF	TGTGCCAGCAGCTTAAGGGCAGACACTGAAGCTTTCTTT
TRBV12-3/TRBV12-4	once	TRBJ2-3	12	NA	CASARGADTQYF	TGTGCCAGCGCTCGAGGGGCAGATACGCAGTATTTT
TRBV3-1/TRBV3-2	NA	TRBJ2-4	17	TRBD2	CASSQDGTRRAKNIQYF	TGTGCCAGCAGCCAAGACGGGACTAGGAGGGCCAAAAACATTCAGTACTTC
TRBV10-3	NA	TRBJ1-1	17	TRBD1	CAISEPTRTGWNTEAFF	TGTGCCATCAGTGAGCCCACACGGACAGGGTGGAACACTGAAGCTTTCTTT
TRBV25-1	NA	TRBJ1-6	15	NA	CASSEWSRGDSPLHF	TGTGCCAGCAGTGAATGGAGCAGGGGCGATTCACCCCTCCACTTT
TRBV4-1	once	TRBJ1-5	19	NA	CASSQDSSTGVGGNQPQHF	TGCGCCAGCAGCCAAGATTCGTCCACAGGAGTCGGGGGCAATCAGCCCCAGCATTTT
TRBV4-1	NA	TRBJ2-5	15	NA	CASSQTQMYQETQYF	TGCGCCAGCAGCCAGACTCAGATGTACCAAGAGACCCAGTACTTC
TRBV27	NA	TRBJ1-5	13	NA	CASSLVSNQPQHF	TGTGCCAGCAGTCTGGTTAGCAATCAGCCCCAGCATTTT
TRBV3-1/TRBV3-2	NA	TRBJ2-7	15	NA	CASSLGLPQAYEQYF	TGTGCCAGCAGCCTGGGACTTCCTCAAGCCTACGAGCAGTACTTC
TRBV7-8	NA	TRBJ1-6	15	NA	CASSLGMAGDSPLHF	TGTGCCAGCAGCTTAGGTATGGCAGGAGACTCACCCCTCCACTTT
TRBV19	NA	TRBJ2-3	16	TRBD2	CASSLTTSGRSDTQYF	TGTGCCAGTAGTCTAACGACTAGCGGGAGATCAGATACGCAGTATTTT
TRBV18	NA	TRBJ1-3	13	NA	CASSPSSGNTIYF	TGTGCCAGCTCACCATCCTCTGGAAACACCATATATTTT
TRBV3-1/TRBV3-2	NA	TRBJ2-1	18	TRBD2	CASSQDPGLAVSYNEQFF	TGTGCCAGCAGCCAAGATCCAGGACTAGCGGTTTCCTACAATGAGCAGTTCTTC
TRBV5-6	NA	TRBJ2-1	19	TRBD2	CASSLGVTSGRTRRNEQFF	TGTGCCAGCAGCTTGGGCGTGACTAGCGGGAGGACACGGAGGAATGAGCAGTTCTTC
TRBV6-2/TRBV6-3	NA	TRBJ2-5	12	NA	CASSYLKETQYF	TGTGCCAGCAGTTACCTTAAAGAGACCCAGTACTTC
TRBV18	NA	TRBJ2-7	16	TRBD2	CASSPFLAGAHYEQYF	TGTGCCAGCTCACCTTTCCTAGCGGGAGCACACTACGAGCAGTACTTC
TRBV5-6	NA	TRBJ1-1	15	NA	CASRLWGTLNTEAFF	TGTGCCAGCAGGCTATGGGGAACCCTGAACACTGAAGCTTTCTTT